This entry concerns a single T cell receptor (beta chain). The antigen it binds to is not known. No base quality values were provided; no much bigger clone lies one nucleotide off. Using the deep immunoSEQ assay, multiplex PCR amplified TCR CDR3 regions from genomic DNA. Genomic DNA extracted from each cell subset was distributed evenly over all wells of several immunoSEQ 96-well plates, and each plate served as one replicate. Each replicate PCR for sorted subsets received about 220 ng genomic DNA, equal to tens of thousands of T cell genomes. Purified libraries were quantified with a Qubit 3.0 fluorometer, sized on a Bioanalyzer 2100, and re-quantified with the KAPA Library Quantification kit. A separate single-read 150-cycle Illumina NextSeq 550 flow cell was used to sequence each immunoSEQ 96-well plate. For the original study's pipeline: Because the immunoSEQ output held only junctional sequences and lacked quality scores, the filtering could not match the filtering applied to full-length reads. To assign V/J genes and CDR3, sequences were annotated against IMGT germline references using PyIR, a Python wrapper for IgBLAST v1.9. Any read was removed if the V/J assignment was weak (E-value above 1e-6), the CDR3 was missing, or the read contained stop codons, out-of-frame junctions, or ambiguous translated residues. V3J clonotypes were defined as sequences sharing the same inferred V gene, J gene, and CDR3 amino acid sequence. The percentage overlap between two repertoires was calculated by dividing the number of shared unique clonotypes by the size of the smaller repertoire. Three approaches were used to assess repertoire richness: RTK rarefaction, the Chao1 estimator, and Recon v2.1 estimates of unobserved clonotypes. For all TCRbeta clonotypes obtained by the gDNA method from a few donors, generation probabilities were computed with OLGA. TCRdb provides this immuneACCESS table in a form limited to in-frame rearrangements. Some clones are lacking; in checked studies, under half of them reflect an unresolved V gene, and why the rest are absent is not known. The V and J calls and clone size are taken from that table; D and trimming were inferred from the DNA. This sample holds a few hundred thousand clones; around 96% were observed only once. The top ten clones comprise about 0.32% of the sample.

The donors were healthy, HIV-negative adults who had no recently reported acute infections or vaccinations. Every donor was a Caucasian adult living in Nashville, Tennessee, USA. CD8 memory samples combined magnetically selected CD45RO+ cells with CCR7-negative CD45RA+ effector memory (TemRA) cells. After blood collection by leukapheresis, PBMCs were isolated using Ficoll-Histopaque density gradient centrifugation and then cryopreserved in the vapor phase of liquid nitrogen. Analytical flow cytometry was used to check the purity and quantity of each magnetically sorted T cell population. Each sorted fraction had its genomic DNA isolated and then quantified by UV absorbance on a Nanodrop 2000c. The data belong to a study of shared clonotypes between healthy human individuals (dated by TCRdb to between 2020 and 2021). Turning to the overall study: The cohort comprised a couple of women and three men aged 18 to 49 years. To estimate repertoire size and how much clonotype sharing occurs between individuals, the study deeply sequenced the blood TCR repertoires of 5 or 6 healthy adults. Different laboratories and diverse techniques were used to prepare libraries and sequence TCR repertoires, to increase sequencing depth and limit assay-specific biases. Leukapheresis yielded between about 0.9 and 8.9 billion PBMCs per donor. For each donor, three plates each were used for CD4 naive and CD4 memory, two plates were used for CD8 naive, and one plate was used for CD8 memory. General conclusions and limits of the study: Rarefaction of sorted-subset datasets indicated incomplete sequencing despite the large sequencing depth. Higher generation probabilities were observed for clonotypes shared by all four sorted-subset donors than for non-shared clonotypes. Because the study included a small number of donors, the genetic and exposure-history diversity represented was limited. Naive subsets generally had larger estimated clonotype richness than memory subsets. About 4.5% of naive CD4, 3.5% of naive CD8, 2% to 2.5% of memory CD4, and approximately 0.4% of memory CD8 clonotypes were shared across four donors. Pairwise subsampling indicated that sequencing depth was expected to affect the degree of clonotype sharing among donors. Sampling was limited to blood, and TCR repertoires in tissue likely differ from TCR repertoires in blood.

Material: memory CD8+ T cells sorted from blood. What the cell subset or site label conveys for this sample: CD45RO+ cells pooled with CCR7-negative TemRA cells. This receptor was identified in a man between 25 and 39 years old in good health.

The base sequence is TGCGCCAGCAGCCAAGAGTTTATCACCGGGGAGCTGTTTTTT. Its product reads: CASSQEFITGELFF. This sequence uses TRBV4-1 and TRBJ2-2, with no reliable assignment of the D segment. At the junction V is shortened by 0 bases and J by 4 bases, with 6 bases in between. Reading from cysteine to phenylalanine, the CDR3 counts 14 amino acids. Only the CDR3 DNA stays, 42 bases, in frame from base 1. The germline V gene gives CDR1 as MGHRA and CDR2 as YSYEKL.